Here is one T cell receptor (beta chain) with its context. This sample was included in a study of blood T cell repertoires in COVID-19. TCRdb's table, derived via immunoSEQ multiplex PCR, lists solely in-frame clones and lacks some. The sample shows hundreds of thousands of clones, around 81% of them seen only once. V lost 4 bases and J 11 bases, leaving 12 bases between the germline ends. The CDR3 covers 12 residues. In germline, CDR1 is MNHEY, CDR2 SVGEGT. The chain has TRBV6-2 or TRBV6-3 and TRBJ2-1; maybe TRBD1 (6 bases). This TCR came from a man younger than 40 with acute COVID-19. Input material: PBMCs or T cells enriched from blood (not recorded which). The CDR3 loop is CASSLDRPKQFF. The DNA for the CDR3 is TGTGCCAGCAGTTTGGACAGACCAAAGCAGTTCTTC.